This T cell receptor (beta chain) comes out of a study of naive and memory T cell subsets. The beta constant-region primer was an equimolar mix of two oligonucleotides covering TRBC1 and TRBC2. Ligated cDNA was amplified by four rounds of PCR with nested alpha and beta constant-region primers and SP2. TCRdb itself ran the UMI-ligation and nested PCR reads through MiXCR, one entry per CDR3 protein. The table records 100,000 to 150,000 distinct CDR3 sequences, 35% to 45% of them present only once. Germline lookup yields CDR1 MNHNS and CDR2 SASEGT. Trimming took off 8 bases at V and 4 bases at J, with 21 bases between the two ends. The CDR3 length is 16 residues. Alpha and beta libraries were amplified separately from the second PCR onward. CD4+ T cell IFNgamma after overnight CMV lysate exposure gave donor CMV status. This clonotype appeared many times.

The sequence came from a human donor in good health. The sample comprised central memory CD4+ T cells from blood. The rearrangement uses TRBV6-1 and TRBJ2-1, with D tentatively TRBD1 or TRBD2 (5 bases each). The CDR3 DNA reads TGTGCCAGCGGTGGATTAAGGGGACGGGCATACAATGAGCAGTTCTTC. Its translation is CASGGLRGRAYNEQFF.